The table lists the clone carrying this T cell receptor (beta chain) with a few counts. The target antigen is unknown. Template material for amplifying TCR beta CDR3 regions consisted of RNA transcripts. The TCR CDR3 first-round RT-PCR relied on the HTBI primer set. Each CDR3 protein is one row after TCRdb ran MiXCR on the multiplex PCR reads. The sample records roughly 300,000 distinct CDR3 sequences, 20% to 30% being singletons. The data are from a study of T cells in Graves' hyperthyroidism and ophthalmopathy. Blood was obtained at the first hyperthyroidism diagnosis, which preceded any ophthalmopathy symptoms. Points from the study as a whole: From stable hyperthyroidism, ophthalmopathy was set apart by a 13 V-J model. Among clonotypes expanded in thyroid above 0.001, most were also found in blood.

With V trimmed by 0 bases and J by 6 bases, 7 bases remained unmatched. The CDR3 totals 15 residues. CDR1 and CDR2 from the germline V gene are MGHRA and YSYEKL. This chain joins TRBV4-1 and TRBJ2-7, with 8 bases fitting TRBD2. The sample consisted of blood. This TCR derives from a man in his forties or fifties with Graves' hyperthyroidism that later progressed to Graves' ophthalmopathy. CDR3 sequence: CASSQDRVAGREQYF. CDR3 bases: TGCGCCAGCAGCCAAGATCGAGTAGCGGGGCGCGAGCAGTACTTC.